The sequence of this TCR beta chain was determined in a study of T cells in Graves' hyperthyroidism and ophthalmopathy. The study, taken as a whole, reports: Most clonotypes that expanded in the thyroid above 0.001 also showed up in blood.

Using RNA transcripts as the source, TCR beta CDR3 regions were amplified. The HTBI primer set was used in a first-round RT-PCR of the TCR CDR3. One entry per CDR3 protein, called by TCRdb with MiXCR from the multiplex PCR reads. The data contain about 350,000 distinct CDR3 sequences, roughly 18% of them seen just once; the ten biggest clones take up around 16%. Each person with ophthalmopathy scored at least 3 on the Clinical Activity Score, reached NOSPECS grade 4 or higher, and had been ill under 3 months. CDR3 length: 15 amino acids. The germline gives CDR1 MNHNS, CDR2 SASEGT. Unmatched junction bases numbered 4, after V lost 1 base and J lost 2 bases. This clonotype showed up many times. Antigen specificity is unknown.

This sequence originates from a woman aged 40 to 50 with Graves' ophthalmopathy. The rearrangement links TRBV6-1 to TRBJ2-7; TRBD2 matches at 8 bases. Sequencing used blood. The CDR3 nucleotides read TGTGCCAGCAGTGAAGGTAGCGGGGCGACCTACGAGCAGTACTTC. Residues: CASSEGSGATYEQYF.